This T cell receptor (beta chain) emerged from a study of CD8 T cells in ankylosing spondylitis. Whole-study results and caveats: The study identified a TCR beta motif of several highly homologous variants that appeared characteristic of ankylosing spondylitis blood. The authors reported significant enrichment of disease-linked clones in matched ankylosing spondylitis synovial fluid.

TCRdb called the 5' RACE reads again in MiXCR, with one record for every CDR3 protein. The repertoire consists of around 440,000 distinct CDR3 sequences, with 17% occurring once and the leading ten covering approximately 1%. CDR1 is DFQATT and CDR2 is SNEGSKA in the germline V gene (reference sequence). The CDR3 is made up of 11 amino acids. Only one count was recorded for this clonotype. Its matching antigen is unknown. Mismatch with germline at one junction end may stem from a read error. This clonotype originated in a male donor with ankylosing spondylitis. Sequenced material: blood, either unsorted or a sorted T cell fraction (not recorded which). The chain employs TRBV20-1 and TRBJ1-2, with TRBD1 as a possible D gene (5 bases). The CDR3 region is CNARQLYGYTF. The CDR3 coding sequence is TGCAATGCTAGACAGCTCTATGGCTACACCTTC.